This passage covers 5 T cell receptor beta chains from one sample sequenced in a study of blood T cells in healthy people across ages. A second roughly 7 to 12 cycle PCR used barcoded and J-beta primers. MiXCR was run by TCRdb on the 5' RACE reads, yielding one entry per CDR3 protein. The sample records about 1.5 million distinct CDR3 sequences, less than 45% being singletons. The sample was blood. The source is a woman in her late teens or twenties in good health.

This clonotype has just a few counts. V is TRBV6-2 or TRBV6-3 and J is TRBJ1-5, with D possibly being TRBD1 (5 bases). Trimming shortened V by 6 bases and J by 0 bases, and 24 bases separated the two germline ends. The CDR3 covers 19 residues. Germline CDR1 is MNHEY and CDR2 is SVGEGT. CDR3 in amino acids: CASRPPREGRIYSNQPQHF. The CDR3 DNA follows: TGTGCCAGCAGACCCCCTCGTGAGGGGCGAATTTATAGCAATCAGCCCCAGCATTTT.

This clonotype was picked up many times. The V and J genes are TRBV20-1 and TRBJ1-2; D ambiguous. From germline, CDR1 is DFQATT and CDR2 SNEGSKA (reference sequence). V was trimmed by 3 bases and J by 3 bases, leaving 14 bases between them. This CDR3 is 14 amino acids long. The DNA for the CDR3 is TGCAGTGCTAGTGGACCGAGGGCGGACTATGGCTACACCTTC. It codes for CSASGPRADYGYTF.

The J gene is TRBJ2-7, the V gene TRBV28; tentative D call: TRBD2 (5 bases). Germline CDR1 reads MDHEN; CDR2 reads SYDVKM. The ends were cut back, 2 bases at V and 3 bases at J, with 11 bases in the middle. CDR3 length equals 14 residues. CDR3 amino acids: CASSLVGENYEQYF. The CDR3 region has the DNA TGTGCCAGCAGTTTAGTGGGAGAGAACTACGAGCAGTACTTC.

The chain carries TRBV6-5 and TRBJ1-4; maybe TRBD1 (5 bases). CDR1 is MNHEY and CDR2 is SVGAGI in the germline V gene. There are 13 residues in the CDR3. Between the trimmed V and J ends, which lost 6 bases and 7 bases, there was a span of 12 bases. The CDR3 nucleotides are TGTGCCAGCAGCCCCCCGGGGGGTGAAAAACTGTTTTTT. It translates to CASSPPGGEKLFF.

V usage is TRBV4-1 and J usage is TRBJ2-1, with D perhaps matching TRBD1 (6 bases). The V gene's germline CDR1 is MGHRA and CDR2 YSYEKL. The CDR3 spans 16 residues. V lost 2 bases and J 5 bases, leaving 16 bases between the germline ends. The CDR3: CASSQPDRWAHNEQFF. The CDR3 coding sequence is TGCGCCAGCAGCCAACCCGACAGGTGGGCTCACAATGAGCAGTTCTTC.